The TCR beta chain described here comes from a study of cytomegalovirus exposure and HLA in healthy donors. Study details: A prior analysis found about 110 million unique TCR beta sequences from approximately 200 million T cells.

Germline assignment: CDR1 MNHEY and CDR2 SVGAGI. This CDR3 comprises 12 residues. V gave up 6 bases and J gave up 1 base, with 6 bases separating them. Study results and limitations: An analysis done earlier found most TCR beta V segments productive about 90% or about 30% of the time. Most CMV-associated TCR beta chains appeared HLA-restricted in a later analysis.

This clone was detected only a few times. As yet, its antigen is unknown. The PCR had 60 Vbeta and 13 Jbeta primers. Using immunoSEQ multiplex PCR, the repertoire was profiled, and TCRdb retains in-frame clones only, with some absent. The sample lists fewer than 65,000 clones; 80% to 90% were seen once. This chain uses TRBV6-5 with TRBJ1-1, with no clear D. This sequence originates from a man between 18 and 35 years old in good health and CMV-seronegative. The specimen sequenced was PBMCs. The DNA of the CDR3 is TGTGCCAGCAGCCTACGGAACACTGAAGCTTTCTTT. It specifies CASSLRNTEAFF.